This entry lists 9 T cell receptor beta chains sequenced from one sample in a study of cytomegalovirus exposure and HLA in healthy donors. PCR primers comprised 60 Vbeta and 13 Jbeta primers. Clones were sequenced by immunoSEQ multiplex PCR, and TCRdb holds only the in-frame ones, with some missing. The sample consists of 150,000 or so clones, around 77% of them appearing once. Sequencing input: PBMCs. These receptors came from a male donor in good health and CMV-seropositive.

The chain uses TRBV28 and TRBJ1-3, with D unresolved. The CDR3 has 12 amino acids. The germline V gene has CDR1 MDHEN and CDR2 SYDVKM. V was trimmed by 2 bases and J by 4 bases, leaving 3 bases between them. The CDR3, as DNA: TGTGCCAGCAGTTTACCGGGAAACACCATATATTTT. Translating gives CASSLPGNTIYF.

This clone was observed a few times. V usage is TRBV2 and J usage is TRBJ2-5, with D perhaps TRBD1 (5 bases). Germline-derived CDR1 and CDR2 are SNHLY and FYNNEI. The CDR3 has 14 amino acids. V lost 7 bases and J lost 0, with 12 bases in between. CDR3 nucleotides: TGTGCCAGCATTAAGACAGTGTACCAAGAGACCCAGTACTTC. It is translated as CASIKTVYQETQYF.

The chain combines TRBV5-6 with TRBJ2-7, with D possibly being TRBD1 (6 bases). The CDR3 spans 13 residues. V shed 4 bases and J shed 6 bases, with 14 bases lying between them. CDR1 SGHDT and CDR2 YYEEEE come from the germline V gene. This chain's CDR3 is CASSLYRASEQYF. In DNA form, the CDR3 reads TGTGCCAGCAGCCTATACAGGGCGAGCGAGCAGTACTTC.

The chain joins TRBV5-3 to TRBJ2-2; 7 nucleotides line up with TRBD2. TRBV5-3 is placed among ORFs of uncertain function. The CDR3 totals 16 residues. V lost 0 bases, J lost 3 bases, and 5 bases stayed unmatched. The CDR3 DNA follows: TGTGCCAGAAGCTTGGATCGCGGGAGCGACACCGGGGAGCTGTTTTTT. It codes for CARSLDRGSDTGELFF.

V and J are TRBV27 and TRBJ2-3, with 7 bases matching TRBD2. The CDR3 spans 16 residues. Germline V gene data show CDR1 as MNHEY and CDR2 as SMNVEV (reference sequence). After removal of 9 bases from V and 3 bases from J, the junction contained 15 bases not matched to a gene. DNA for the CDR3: TGTGCCAGTCGTTATCCGGGGAGGGGAGAAACAGATACGCAGTATTTT. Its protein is CASRYPGRGETDTQYF.

The CDR3 here is CASSQGQGSNQPQHF. The CDR3 DNA is TGTGCCAGCAGCCAAGGACAGGGTAGCAATCAGCCCCAGCATTTT. V usage is TRBV4-2 and J usage is TRBJ1-5, with 7 bases fitting TRBD1. Germline CDR1 is LGHNA and CDR2 is YNFKEQ. CDR3 length: 15 residues. The trim removed 1 base at V and 0 bases at J, leaving 0 bases unmatched.

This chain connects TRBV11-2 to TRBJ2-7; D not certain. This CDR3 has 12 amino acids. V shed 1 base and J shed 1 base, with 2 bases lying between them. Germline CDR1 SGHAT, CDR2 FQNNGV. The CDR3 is CASSLASYEQYF. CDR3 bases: TGTGCCAGCAGCTTAGCTTCCTACGAGCAGTACTTC.

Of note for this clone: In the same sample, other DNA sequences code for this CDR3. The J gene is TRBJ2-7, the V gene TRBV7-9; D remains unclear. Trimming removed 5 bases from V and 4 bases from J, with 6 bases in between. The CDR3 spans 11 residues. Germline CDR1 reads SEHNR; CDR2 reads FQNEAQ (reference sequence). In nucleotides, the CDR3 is TGTGCCAGCAGCCCTCTGTACGAGCAGTACTTC. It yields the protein CASSPLYEQYF.

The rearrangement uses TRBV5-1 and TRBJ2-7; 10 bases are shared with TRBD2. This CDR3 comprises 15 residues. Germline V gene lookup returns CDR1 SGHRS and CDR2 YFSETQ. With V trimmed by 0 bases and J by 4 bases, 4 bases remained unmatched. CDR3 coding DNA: TGCGCCAGCAGCTTGGGTACTAGCGGGGAATACGAGCAGTACTTC. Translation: CASSLGTSGEYEQYF.